These T cell receptor beta chains were read from a single sample in a study of blood T cell repertoires in COVID-19. Using immunoSEQ multiplex PCR, the repertoire was profiled, and TCRdb retains in-frame clones only, with some absent. In the table there are some 270,000 clones, around 89% of which are singletons. The sequenced material came from peripheral blood. The receptors were sampled from a woman between 55 and 75 years old with COVID-19, enrolled during active disease. Both conserved end residues are part of each CDR3. Each record gives: clone size, V gene, D gene, J gene, CDR3 protein, CDR3 DNA. A D gene is named only where the DNA matches it firmly. A row's size may be missing; if present it is once, few, many or a size class.

clone size: .
V gene: TRBV19
D gene: TRBD1
J gene: TRBJ2-3
CDR3 protein: CASSNRQGWTDTQYF
CDR3 DNA: TGTGCCAGTAGTAATCGACAGGGCTGGACAGATACGCAGTATTTT

clone size: .
V gene: TRBV27
D gene: .
J gene: TRBJ1-4
CDR3 protein: CASRTSGENEKLFF
CDR3 DNA: TGTGCCAGCAGGACTTCTGGCGAAAATGAAAAACTGTTTTTT

clone size: .
V gene: TRBV11-2
D gene: TRBD1
J gene: TRBJ2-1
CDR3 protein: CASRLPGRGRANEQFF
CDR3 DNA: TGTGCCAGCAGGCTCCCTGGAAGGGGGCGGGCCAATGAGCAGTTCTTC

clone size: .
V gene: TRBV7-8
D gene: .
J gene: TRBJ1-5
CDR3 protein: CASSSQILQPQHF
CDR3 DNA: TGTGCCAGCAGCTCCCAGATCCTCCAGCCCCAGCATTTT

clone size: .
V gene: TRBV19
D gene: TRBD1
J gene: TRBJ1-3
CDR3 protein: CASTQGAAWNTIYF
CDR3 DNA: TGTGCCAGTACCCAGGGGGCGGCATGGAACACCATATATTTT

clone size: .
V gene: TRBV11-3
D gene: .
J gene: TRBJ2-3
CDR3 protein: CASSSPSTDTQYF
CDR3 DNA: TGTGCCAGCAGCTCCCCTAGCACAGATACGCAGTATTTT

clone size: .
V gene: TRBV11-2
D gene: TRBD1
J gene: TRBJ2-7
CDR3 protein: CASSSRQGYYEQYF
CDR3 DNA: TGTGCCAGCAGCTCCCGACAGGGGTACTACGAGCAGTACTTC

clone size: .
V gene: TRBV5-1
D gene: TRBD1
J gene: TRBJ1-3
CDR3 protein: CASSSVPGQGSGNTIYF
CDR3 DNA: TGCGCCAGCAGCTCCGTCCCGGGACAGGGGTCTGGAAACACCATATATTTT

clone size: .
V gene: TRBV5-1
D gene: .
J gene: TRBJ2-2
CDR3 protein: CASSLASTGELFF
CDR3 DNA: TGCGCCAGCAGCTTGGCTAGCACCGGGGAGCTGTTTTTT

clone size: .
V gene: TRBV3-1/TRBV3-2
D gene: .
J gene: TRBJ2-1
CDR3 protein: CASRGAGYNEQFF
CDR3 DNA: TGTGCCAGCAGGGGGGCAGGTTACAATGAGCAGTTCTTC

clone size: .
V gene: TRBV19
D gene: .
J gene: TRBJ1-3
CDR3 protein: CASSSRSSGNTIYF
CDR3 DNA: TGTGCCAGTAGTTCCCGGAGCTCTGGAAACACCATATATTTT

clone size: .
V gene: TRBV6-5
D gene: TRBD1
J gene: TRBJ2-7
CDR3 protein: CASTRGDRGSYEQYF
CDR3 DNA: TGTGCCAGCACCCGTGGGGACAGGGGTTCCTACGAGCAGTACTTC

clone size: .
V gene: TRBV7-2
D gene: TRBD1
J gene: TRBJ1-1
CDR3 protein: CASSRGPGAEAFF
CDR3 DNA: TGTGCCAGCAGCAGGGGGCCGGGGGCTGAAGCTTTCTTT

clone size: .
V gene: TRBV30
D gene: TRBD1
J gene: TRBJ1-3
CDR3 protein: CAWSSGGRPNF
CDR3 DNA: TGTGCCTGGTCCTCAGGGGGAAGACCCAATTTT

clone size: .
V gene: TRBV7-9
D gene: TRBD1
J gene: TRBJ1-2
CDR3 protein: CASGRTGVNRYGYTF
CDR3 DNA: TGTGCCAGCGGTCGGACAGGGGTAAATCGCTATGGCTACACCTTC

clone size: .
V gene: TRBV27
D gene: TRBD1
J gene: TRBJ1-5
CDR3 protein: CASSLYRQGDQPQHF
CDR3 DNA: TGTGCCAGCAGTTTATACAGACAGGGGGATCAGCCCCAGCATTTT

clone size: .
V gene: TRBV6-6
D gene: TRBD1
J gene: TRBJ1-4
CDR3 protein: CASAIDRAKLFF
CDR3 DNA: TGTGCCAGCGCTATCGACAGGGCGAAACTGTTTTTT

clone size: once
V gene: TRBV7-2
D gene: TRBD1
J gene: TRBJ1-2
CDR3 protein: CASSRNKGQGGGYTF
CDR3 DNA: TGTGCCAGCAGCAGAAACAAGGGACAGGGGGGTGGCTACACCTTC

clone size: .
V gene: TRBV7-7
D gene: TRBD2
J gene: TRBJ2-1
CDR3 protein: CASSLGLAGGPYNEQFF
CDR3 DNA: TGTGCCAGCAGCTTGGGACTAGCGGGGGGACCCTACAATGAGCAGTTCTTC

clone size: .
V gene: TRBV19
D gene: TRBD1
J gene: TRBJ1-1
CDR3 protein: CASSTNLGTANTEAFF
CDR3 DNA: TGTGCCAGTAGTACCAACCTCGGGACAGCGAACACTGAAGCTTTCTTT

clone size: .
V gene: TRBV27
D gene: .
J gene: TRBJ2-1
CDR3 protein: CASSLRAGGVYSILGGYNEQFF
CDR3 DNA: TGTGCCAGCAGTTTAAGGGCAGGGGGCGTCTATAGCATCCTGGGAGGGTACAATGAGCAGTTCTTC

clone size: once
V gene: TRBV5-1
D gene: .
J gene: TRBJ1-3
CDR3 protein: CASTPGDGNTIYF
CDR3 DNA: TGCGCCAGCACCCCAGGGGACGGAAACACCATATATTTT